This T cell receptor (beta chain) was sequenced during a study of blood T cell repertoires in COVID-19. About the study: Some COVID-19 samples were acute and others convalescent; all came from the United States, Italy and Spain.

Only in-frame clones appear in the TCRdb table, and some are missing; sequencing was by immunoSEQ multiplex PCR. The repertoire holds over 85,000 clones, with around 87% as singletons. This clonotype was sampled from a woman aged 45-59 years with COVID-19, enrolled during active disease. The sequenced sample was peripheral blood.

The CDR3 DNA reads TGTGCCAGTAGTACGGCGGATGGAAACACCATATATTTT. It codes for CASSTADGNTIYF. The V and J genes are TRBV19 and TRBJ1-3; D call uncertain. The CDR3 is made up of 13 amino acids. Germline V lookup: CDR1 LNHDA, CDR2 SQIVND (reference sequence). The ends were cut back, 4 bases at V and 3 bases at J, with 7 bases in the middle.